This TCR beta chain was profiled in a study of blood T cell repertoires in COVID-19. Study summary: Material from acute and convalescent COVID-19 was sourced from the United States, Italy and Spain. From T cells, B-cell-depleted T cells, or PBMCs came the material, which was cDNA or gDNA.

Original methodology: It was from reference gene primer amplification that nucleated cell counts were estimated. Clones were read by immunoSEQ multiplex PCR, and TCRdb kept only the in-frame ones, dropping some. The D gene and trimming were derived from the DNA, and the V and J assignments and clone size from that table. The sample lists roughly 180,000 clones, about 93% occurring once. Enrollment of patients from Seattle took place during active infection, with longitudinal follow-up. The germline V gene has CDR1 KGHSH and CDR2 LQKENI. V was clipped by 6 bases and J by 4 bases, with 12 bases between them. The CDR3 is 13 amino acids.

The receptor was isolated from a man aged 25-45 years with COVID-19, enrolled during active disease. This chain joins TRBV18 and TRBJ1-1; D possibly corresponds to TRBD1 (6 bases). The sequenced material came from peripheral blood. The CDR3 DNA is TGTGCCAGCTCGTCAGGGGTGGGCACTGAAGCTTTCTTT. It encodes CASSSGVGTEAFF.